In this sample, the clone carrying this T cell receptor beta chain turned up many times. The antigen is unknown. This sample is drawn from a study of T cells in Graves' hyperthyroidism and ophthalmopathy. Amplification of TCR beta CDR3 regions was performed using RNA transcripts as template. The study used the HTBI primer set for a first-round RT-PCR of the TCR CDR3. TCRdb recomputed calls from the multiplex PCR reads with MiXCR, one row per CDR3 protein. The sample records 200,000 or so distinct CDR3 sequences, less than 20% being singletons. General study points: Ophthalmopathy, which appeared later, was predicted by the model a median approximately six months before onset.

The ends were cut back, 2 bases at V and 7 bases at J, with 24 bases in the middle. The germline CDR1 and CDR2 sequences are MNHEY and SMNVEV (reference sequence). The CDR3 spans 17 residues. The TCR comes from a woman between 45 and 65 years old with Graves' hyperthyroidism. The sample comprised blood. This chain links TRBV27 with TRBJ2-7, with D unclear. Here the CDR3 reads CASSLTFLPASLGEQYF. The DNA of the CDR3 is TGTGCCAGCAGTTTAACCTTCCTACCGGCATCCCTTGGGGAGCAGTACTTC.